This T cell receptor (beta chain) was profiled in a study of blood T cell repertoires in COVID-19. Study-level background: Collection of acute and convalescent COVID-19 samples took place in the United States, Italy and Spain. T cells, B-cell-depleted T cells, or PBMCs provided the cDNA or gDNA that served as material.

Germline V gene sequence: CDR1 SGHAT, CDR2 FQNNGV. CDR3 length: 16 amino acids. Trimming removed 4 bases from V and 6 bases from J; junction bases left unmatched: 6. How the authors handled the data: For nucleated cells, counts were estimated from reference gene primer amplification. Assay: immunoSEQ multiplex PCR; the TCRdb copy retains only in-frame clones and omits some. V and J calls and clone size follow that table, whereas D and trimming were derived from the DNA. The sample consists of tens of thousands of clones, roughly 78% of them appearing once. This TCR came from a woman between 65 and 79 years old with acute or convalescent COVID-19. The sample was peripheral blood. The V and J genes are TRBV11-2 and TRBJ2-2, with 12 bases lining up with TRBD2. CDR3 region: CASSSYASGGAGELFF. CDR3 nucleotides: TGTGCCAGCAGCTCCTACGCTAGCGGGGGGGCCGGGGAGCTGTTTTTT.